The source of this TCR beta chain is a study of stem cell transplantation in POMP-related autoinflammatory disease. This table comes from immunoSEQ multiplex PCR, and its TCRdb copy is limited to in-frame clones, with some not included. Found here are about 6,900 clones, around 83% of them singletons; the top ten hold about 4.2%. In germline, CDR1 is MNHEY, CDR2 SVGAGI. The CDR3 contains 13 residues. Trimming removed 6 bases at V and 2 bases at J, with 10 bases between. The sample comprised a CXCR5-defined cell subset from PBMCs. This receptor was identified in a human donor in good health. The rearrangement joins TRBV6-5 to TRBJ1-2, with D unresolved. CDR3 amino acids: CASRGRINYGYTF. The CDR3 DNA reads TGTGCCAGCAGGGGCAGGATCAACTATGGCTACACCTTC.